This T cell receptor beta chain derives from a study of beta chain features in type 1 diabetes. V lost 4 bases to trimming and J lost 1 base; unmatched junction nucleotides: 8. The CDR3 length is 16 residues. Per the germline V gene, CDR1 is SGHVS and CDR2 is FQNEAQ. Since all of the isolated RNA was reverse transcribed, expressed TCRB transcripts were what got sequenced. TCRdb's table, derived via immunoSEQ multiplex PCR, lists solely in-frame clones and lacks some. The repertoire holds about 320,000 clones, with 12% to 15% as singletons. The specimen was central memory CD4+ T cells from blood. The sequence derives from a man in his thirties or forties in good health. The chain uses TRBV7-8 and TRBJ2-7; 9 bases are shared with TRBD1. The CDR3 spells CASSSPGTGYSYEQYF. CDR3 bases: TGTGCCAGCAGCTCGCCCGGGACAGGGTATTCCTACGAGCAGTACTTC.